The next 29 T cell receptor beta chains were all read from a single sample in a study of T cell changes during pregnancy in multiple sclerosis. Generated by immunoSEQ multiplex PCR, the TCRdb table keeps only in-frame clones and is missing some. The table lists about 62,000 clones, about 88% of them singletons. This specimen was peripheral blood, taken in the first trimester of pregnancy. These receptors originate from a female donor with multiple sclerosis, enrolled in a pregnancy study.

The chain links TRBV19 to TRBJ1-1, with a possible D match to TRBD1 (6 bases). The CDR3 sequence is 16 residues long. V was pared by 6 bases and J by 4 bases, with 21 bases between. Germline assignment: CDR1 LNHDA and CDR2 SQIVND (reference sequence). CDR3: CASRAPGHPVATEAFF. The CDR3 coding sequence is TGTGCCAGTAGGGCGCCGGGACACCCCGTCGCCACTGAAGCTTTCTTT.

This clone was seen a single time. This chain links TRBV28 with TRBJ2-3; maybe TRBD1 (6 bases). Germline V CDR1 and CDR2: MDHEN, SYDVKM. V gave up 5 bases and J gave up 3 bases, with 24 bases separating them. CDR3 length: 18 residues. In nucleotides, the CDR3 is TGTGCCAGCAGTGCACCACAGGGAAGGGAACCATTGACAGATACGCAGTATTTT. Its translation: CASSAPQGREPLTDTQYF.

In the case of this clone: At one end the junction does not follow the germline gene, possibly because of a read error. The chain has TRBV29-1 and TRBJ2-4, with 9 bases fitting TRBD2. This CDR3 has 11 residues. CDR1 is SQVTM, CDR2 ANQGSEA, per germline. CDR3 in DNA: TGCAGCGTTGAGGCGGGAGGGAGGTATTTGTTC. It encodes CSVEAGGRYLF.

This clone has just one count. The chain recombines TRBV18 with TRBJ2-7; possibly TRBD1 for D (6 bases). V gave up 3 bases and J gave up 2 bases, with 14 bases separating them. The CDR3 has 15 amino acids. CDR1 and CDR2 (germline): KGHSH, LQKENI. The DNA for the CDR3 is TGTGCCAGCTCACCCGCGACAGGAGCTACCTACGAGCAGTACTTC. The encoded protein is CASSPATGATYEQYF. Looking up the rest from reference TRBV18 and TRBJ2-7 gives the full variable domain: NAGVMQNPRHLVRRRGQEARLRCSPMKGHSHVYWYRQLPEEGLKFMVYLQKENIIDESGMPKERFSAEFPKEGPSILRIQQVVRGDSAAYFCASSPATGATYEQYFGPGTRLTVT.

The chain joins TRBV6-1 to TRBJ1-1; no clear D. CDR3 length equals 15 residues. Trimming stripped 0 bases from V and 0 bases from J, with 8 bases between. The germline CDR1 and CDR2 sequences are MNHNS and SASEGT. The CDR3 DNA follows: TGTGCCAGCAGTGAAGCAAACTCTTTGAACACTGAAGCTTTCTTT. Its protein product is CASSEANSLNTEAFF.

The DNA of the CDR3 is TGTGCCAGTAGTATAACCGACGGAGGCTACGAGCAGTACTTC. Encoded protein: CASSITDGGYEQYF. The chain couples TRBV19 to TRBJ2-7; weak D call: TRBD2 (5 bases). This CDR3 is built from 14 residues. V was cut by 2 bases and J by 3 bases, with 11 bases left in between. The germline gives CDR1 LNHDA, CDR2 SQIVND (reference sequence).

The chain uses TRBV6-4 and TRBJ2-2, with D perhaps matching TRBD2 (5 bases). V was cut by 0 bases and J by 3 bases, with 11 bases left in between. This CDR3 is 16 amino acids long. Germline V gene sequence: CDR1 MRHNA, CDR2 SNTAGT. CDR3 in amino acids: CASSDSPSGYTGELFF. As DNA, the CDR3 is TGTGCCAGCAGTGACTCGCCCTCGGGGTACACCGGGGAGCTGTTTTTT.

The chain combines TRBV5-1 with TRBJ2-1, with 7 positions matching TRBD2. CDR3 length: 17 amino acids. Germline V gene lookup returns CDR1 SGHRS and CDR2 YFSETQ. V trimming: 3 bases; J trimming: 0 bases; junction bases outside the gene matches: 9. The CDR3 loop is CASSSVAGPSSYNEQFF. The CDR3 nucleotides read TGCGCCAGCAGCTCCGTAGCGGGTCCGAGCTCCTACAATGAGCAGTTCTTC. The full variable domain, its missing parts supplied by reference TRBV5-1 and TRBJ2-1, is KAGVTQTPRYLIKTRGQQVTLSCSPISGHRSVSWYQQTPGQGLQFLFEYFSETQRNKGNFPGRFSGRQFSNSRSEMNVSTLELGDSALYLCASSSVAGPSSYNEQFFGPGTRLTVL.

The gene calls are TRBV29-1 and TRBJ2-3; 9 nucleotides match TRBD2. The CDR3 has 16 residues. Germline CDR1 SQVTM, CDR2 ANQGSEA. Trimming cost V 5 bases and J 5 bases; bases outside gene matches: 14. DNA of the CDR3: TGCAGCGTTAATTTCAGCGGGGGGCCGTCCCAAGATACGCAGTATTTT. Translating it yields CSVNFSGGPSQDTQYF.

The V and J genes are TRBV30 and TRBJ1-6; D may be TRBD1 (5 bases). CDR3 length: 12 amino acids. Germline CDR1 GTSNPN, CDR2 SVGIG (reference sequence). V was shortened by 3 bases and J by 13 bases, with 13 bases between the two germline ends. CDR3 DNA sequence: TGTGCCTGGAGCCGAACCCGGGGGCCCCTCCACTTT. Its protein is CAWSRTRGPLHF.

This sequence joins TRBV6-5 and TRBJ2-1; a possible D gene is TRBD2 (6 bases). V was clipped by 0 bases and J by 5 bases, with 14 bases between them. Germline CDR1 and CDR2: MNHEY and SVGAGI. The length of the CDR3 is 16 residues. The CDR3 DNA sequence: TGTGCCAGCAGTTACTCGATAGTCGGGAGCGACAATGAGCAGTTCTTC. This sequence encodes CASSYSIVGSDNEQFF.

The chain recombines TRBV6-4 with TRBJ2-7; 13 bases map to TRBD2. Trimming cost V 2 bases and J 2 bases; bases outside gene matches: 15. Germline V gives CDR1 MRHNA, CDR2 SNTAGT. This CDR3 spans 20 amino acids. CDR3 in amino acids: CASSDPRTSGSLSPAYEQYF. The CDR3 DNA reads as TGTGCCAGCAGTGACCCGAGGACTAGCGGGAGTCTTAGTCCGGCCTACGAGCAGTACTTC.

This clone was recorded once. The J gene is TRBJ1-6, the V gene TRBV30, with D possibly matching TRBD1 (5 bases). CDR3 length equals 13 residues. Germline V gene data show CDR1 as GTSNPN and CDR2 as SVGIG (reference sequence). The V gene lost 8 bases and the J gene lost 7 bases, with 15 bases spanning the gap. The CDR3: CAAAPGLNSPLHF. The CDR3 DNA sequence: TGTGCCGCCGCCCCGGGACTCAATTCACCCCTCCACTTT.

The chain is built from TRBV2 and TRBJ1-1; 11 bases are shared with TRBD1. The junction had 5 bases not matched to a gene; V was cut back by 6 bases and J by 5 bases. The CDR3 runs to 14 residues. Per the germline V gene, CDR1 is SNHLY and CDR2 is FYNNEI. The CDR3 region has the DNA TGTGCCAGCAGAGACGGGACAGGGGGGACTGAAGCTTTCTTT. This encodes CASRDGTGGTEAFF.

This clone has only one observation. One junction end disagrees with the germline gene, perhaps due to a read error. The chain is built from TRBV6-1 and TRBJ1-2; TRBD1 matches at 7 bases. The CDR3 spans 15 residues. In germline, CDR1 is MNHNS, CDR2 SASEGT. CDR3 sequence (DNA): TGTGCCAGCATCCTGGGGAAGACAGGGTCTCAGTCAAGTCACTTC. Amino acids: CASILGKTGSQSSHF.

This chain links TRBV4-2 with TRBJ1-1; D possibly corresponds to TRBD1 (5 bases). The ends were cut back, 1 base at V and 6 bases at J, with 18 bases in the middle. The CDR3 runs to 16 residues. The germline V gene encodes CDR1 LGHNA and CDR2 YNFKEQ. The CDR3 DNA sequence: TGTGCCAGCAGCCAAGGGGGTCAAAAGTCGGGGGCTGAAGCTTTCTTT. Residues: CASSQGGQKSGAEAFF.

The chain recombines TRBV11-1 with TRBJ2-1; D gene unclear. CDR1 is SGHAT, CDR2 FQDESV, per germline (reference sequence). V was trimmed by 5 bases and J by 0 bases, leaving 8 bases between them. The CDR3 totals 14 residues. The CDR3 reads CASSLALSYNEQFF. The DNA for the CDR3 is TGTGCCAGCAGCCTGGCTCTCTCCTACAATGAGCAGTTCTTC.

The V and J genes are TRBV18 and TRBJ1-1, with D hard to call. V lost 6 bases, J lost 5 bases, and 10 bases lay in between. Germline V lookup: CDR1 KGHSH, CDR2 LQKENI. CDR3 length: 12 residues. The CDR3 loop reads CASSRFETEAFF. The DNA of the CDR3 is TGTGCCAGCTCTCGGTTTGAAACTGAAGCTTTCTTT.

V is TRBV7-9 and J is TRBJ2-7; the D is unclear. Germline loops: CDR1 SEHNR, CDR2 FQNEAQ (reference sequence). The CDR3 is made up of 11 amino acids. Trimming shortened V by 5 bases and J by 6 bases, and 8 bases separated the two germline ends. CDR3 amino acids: CASSQRGEQYF. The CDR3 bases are TGTGCCAGCAGCCAGCGAGGCGAGCAGTACTTC.

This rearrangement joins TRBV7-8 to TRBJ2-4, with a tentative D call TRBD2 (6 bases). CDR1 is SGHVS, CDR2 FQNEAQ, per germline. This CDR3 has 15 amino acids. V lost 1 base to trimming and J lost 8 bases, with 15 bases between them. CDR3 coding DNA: TGTGCCAGCAGCTTAGTGGCAGGGTGGGGGGACATTCAGTACTTC. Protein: CASSLVAGWGDIQYF.

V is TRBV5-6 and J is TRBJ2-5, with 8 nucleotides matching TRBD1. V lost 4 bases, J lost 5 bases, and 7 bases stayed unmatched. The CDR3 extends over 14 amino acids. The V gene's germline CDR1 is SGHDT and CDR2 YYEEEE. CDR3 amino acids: CASSTRQGRETQYF. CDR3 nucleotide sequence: TGTGCCAGCAGCACTCGACAGGGGAGGGAGACCCAGTACTTC.

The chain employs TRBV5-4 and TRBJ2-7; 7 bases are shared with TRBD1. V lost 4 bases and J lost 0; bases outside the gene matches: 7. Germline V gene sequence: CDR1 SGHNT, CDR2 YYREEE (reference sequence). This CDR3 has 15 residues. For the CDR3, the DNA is TGTGCCAGCAGCCCGGGACAGCTCAGCTCCTACGAGCAGTACTTC. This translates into CASSPGQLSSYEQYF.

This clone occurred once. The DNA for the CDR3 is TGCGCCAGCAGCTTGGCCGGAGGGCCGCAGTACTTC. It encodes CASSLAGGPQYF. J is TRBJ2-7 and V is TRBV5-1, with TRBD2 as a possible D gene (6 bases). Trimming shortened V by 0 bases and J by 9 bases, and 10 bases separated the two germline ends. The CDR3 loop spans 12 amino acids. Germline V gene lookup returns CDR1 SGHRS and CDR2 YFSETQ.

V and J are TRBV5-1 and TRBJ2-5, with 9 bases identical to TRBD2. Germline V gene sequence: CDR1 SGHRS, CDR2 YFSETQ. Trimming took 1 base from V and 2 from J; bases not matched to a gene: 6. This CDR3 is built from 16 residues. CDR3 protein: CASSLQPSGGQETQYF. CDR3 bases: TGCGCCAGCAGCTTGCAGCCCAGCGGGGGGCAAGAGACCCAGTACTTC.

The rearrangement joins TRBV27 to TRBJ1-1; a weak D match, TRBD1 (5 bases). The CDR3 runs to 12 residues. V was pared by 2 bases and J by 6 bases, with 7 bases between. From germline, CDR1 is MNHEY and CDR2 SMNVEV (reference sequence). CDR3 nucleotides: TGTGCCAGCAGTTTAGGGGGGGCTGAAGCTTTCTTT. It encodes CASSLGGAEAFF.

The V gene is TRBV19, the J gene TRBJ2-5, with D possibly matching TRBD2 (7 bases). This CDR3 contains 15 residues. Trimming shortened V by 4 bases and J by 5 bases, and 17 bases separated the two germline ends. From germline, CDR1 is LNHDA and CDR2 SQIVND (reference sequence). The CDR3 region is CASSRGGPTGETQYF. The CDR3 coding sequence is TGTGCCAGTAGTAGGGGGGGGCCGACGGGGGAGACCCAGTACTTC.

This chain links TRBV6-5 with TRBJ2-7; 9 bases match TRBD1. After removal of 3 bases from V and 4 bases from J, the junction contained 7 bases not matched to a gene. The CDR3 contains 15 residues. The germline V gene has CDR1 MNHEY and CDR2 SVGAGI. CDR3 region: CASSYSDRGRYEQYF. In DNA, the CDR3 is TGTGCCAGCAGTTATTCGGACAGGGGTAGGTACGAGCAGTACTTC.

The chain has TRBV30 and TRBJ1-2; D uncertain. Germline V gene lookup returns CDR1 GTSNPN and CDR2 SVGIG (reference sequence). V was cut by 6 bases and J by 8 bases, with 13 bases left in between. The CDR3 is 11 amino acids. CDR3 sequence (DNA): TGTGCCTGTAGCACGTCGGGAGGCTACACCTTC. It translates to CACSTSGGYTF.

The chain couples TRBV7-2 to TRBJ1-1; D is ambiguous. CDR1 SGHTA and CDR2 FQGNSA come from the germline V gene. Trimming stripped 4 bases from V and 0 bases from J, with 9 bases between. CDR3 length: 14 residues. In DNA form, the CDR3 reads TGTGCCAGCAGCTCTCCGGGGATGAACACTGAAGCTTTCTTT. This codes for CASSSPGMNTEAFF.